The 26 T cell receptor beta chains listed next were all sequenced from one sample in a study of OX40 agonist ivuxolimab in advanced cancers. Produced via immunoSEQ multiplex PCR; TCRdb's table is partial and in-frame only. The table has 60,000 to 85,000 clones, roughly 90% seen once; the top ten hold about 1%. The sample was CD4+ or CD8+ T cells sorted from blood, taken in a trial of the OX40 agonist ivuxolimab. The receptors originated from an adult with an advanced solid tumor such as melanoma, head and neck, liver or kidney cancer.

The chain joins TRBV7-8 to TRBJ1-1; unclear D gene. V was cut by 1 base and J by 1 base, with 10 bases left in between. Germline CDR1 and CDR2: SGHVS and FQNEAQ. The CDR3 spans 15 residues. The CDR3 loop is CASSLENRRNTEAFF. The CDR3, as DNA: TGTGCCAGCAGCTTAGAGAACCGTCGGAACACTGAAGCTTTCTTT. The full variable domain, rest sourced from reference TRBV7-8 and TRBJ1-1, is GAGVSQSPRYKVAKRGQDVALRCDPISGHVSLFWYQQALGQGPEFLTYFQNEAQLDKSGLPSDRFFAERPEGSVSTLKIQRTQQEDSAVYLCASSLENRRNTEAFFGQGTRLTVV.

This rearrangement joins TRBV6-1 to TRBJ2-3; D call uncertain. The CDR3 consists of 13 residues. Germline V gene sequence: CDR1 MNHNS, CDR2 SASEGT. The V end lost 4 bases, the J end lost 10 bases, and 15 bases lay between the germline ends. The CDR3 region has the DNA TGTGCCAGCAGTGGAGAAGTTGGGGTTCCGCAGTATTTT. Translation gives CASSGEVGVPQYF.

J is TRBJ2-6 and V is TRBV28, with D hard to call. Looked up from germline, CDR1 is MDHEN and CDR2 is SYDVKM. V was pared by 10 bases and J by 3 bases, with 7 bases between. The CDR3 totals 12 residues. CDR3: CATAIGANVLTF. CDR3 coding DNA: TGTGCCACAGCAATTGGGGCCAACGTCCTGACTTTC.

This clone appeared once. The V call is TRBV5-1, the J call TRBJ2-2; 9 bases are shared with TRBD2. Germline CDR1 and CDR2: SGHRS and YFSETQ. The CDR3 is 15 amino acids. V was clipped by 4 bases and J by 4 bases; unmatched bases: 5. CDR3 nucleotide sequence: TGCGCCAGCAGCAGGGCGGGAGGGCCCACCGGGGAGCTGTTTTTT. It translates to CASSRAGGPTGELFF.

In this sample, this clone turned up a few times. J is TRBJ1-1 and V is TRBV29-1; D not resolved. The germline CDR1 and CDR2 sequences are SQVTM and ANQGSEA. The CDR3 contains 13 residues. Trimming cost V 5 bases and J 10 bases, with 20 bases left between them. The CDR3 bases are TGCAGCGTTATTCCGGGATCAGGCCGGATAGCTTTCTTT. This encodes CSVIPGSGRIAFF.

V is TRBV18 and J is TRBJ2-3; 10 nucleotides align to TRBD2. CDR3 size: 16 residues. The V segment lost 2 bases and the J segment 2 bases; nucleotides outside the gene matches: 4. CDR1 and CDR2 from the germline V gene are KGHSH and LQKENI. CDR3 sequence (DNA): TGTGCCAGCTCACCATTGGGACTAGCGTACACAGATACGCAGTATTTT. As protein: CASSPLGLAYTDTQYF.

The rearrangement joins TRBV5-1 to TRBJ1-1, with TRBD1 matching over 10 bases. V shed 0 bases, J shed 1 base, and the junction held 3 bases outside the gene matches. This CDR3 has 16 amino acids. Germline CDR1 SGHRS, CDR2 YFSETQ. CDR3 sequence: CASSLGQGAGNTEAFF. Here the CDR3 DNA reads TGCGCCAGCAGCTTGGGACAGGGGGCAGGGAACACTGAAGCTTTCTTT.

This sequence joins TRBV28 and TRBJ2-7, with TRBD1 as a possible D gene (5 bases). The V and J ends lost 6 bases and 0 bases respectively, with 9 bases between them. CDR1 and CDR2 from the germline V gene are MDHEN and SYDVKM. The CDR3 is 13 amino acids. In DNA form, the CDR3 reads TGTGCCAGCAGATCACAGGCCTCCTACGAGCAGTACTTC. It encodes CASRSQASYEQYF.

V is TRBV5-1 and J is TRBJ1-5, with D unresolved. Germline V gene data show CDR1 as SGHRS and CDR2 as YFSETQ. CDR3 length: 14 residues. The V end was cut by 4 bases, the J end by 2 bases, with 10 bases between. The CDR3: CASSSDGGNQPQHF. The CDR3 DNA reads TGCGCCAGCAGCAGTGACGGGGGCAATCAGCCCCAGCATTTT.

Of note for this clone: Compared with germline, one end of the junction differs, possibly owing to a read error. The chain joins TRBV7-2 to TRBJ2-3, with 8 bases fitting TRBD1. There are 17 residues in the CDR3. Germline assignment: CDR1 SGHTA and CDR2 FQGNSA. CDR3 DNA: TGTGTCAGCAGCTTAATGGGGCGACAGGGGAGCACAGATACGCAGTATTTT. Translation: CVSSLMGRQGSTDTQYF.

This chain links TRBV20-1 with TRBJ2-7, with D possibly matching TRBD2 (6 bases). The germline CDR1 and CDR2 sequences are DFQATT and SNEGSKA (reference sequence). The CDR3 consists of 11 residues. V lost 5 bases, J lost 3 bases, and 8 bases lay in between. CDR3 in amino acids: CSAPRDYEQYF. The CDR3 DNA reads as TGCAGTGCTCCGCGGGACTACGAGCAGTACTTC.

The chain uses TRBV5-1 and TRBJ2-1, with 10 bases lining up with TRBD1. V shed 9 bases, J shed 5 bases, and the junction held 14 bases outside the gene matches. The CDR3 spans 16 residues. CDR1 is SGHRS and CDR2 is YFSETQ in the germline V gene. The CDR3 nucleotides are TGCGCCACCAAAAGATTATCCGGGACAGGGGACAATGAGCAGTTCTTC. Its translation is CATKRLSGTGDNEQFF. The whole variable domain, remainder taken from reference TRBV5-1 and TRBJ2-1, is KAGVTQTPRYLIKTRGQQVTLSCSPISGHRSVSWYQQTPGQGLQFLFEYFSETQRNKGNFPGRFSGRQFSNSRSEMNVSTLELGDSALYLCATKRLSGTGDNEQFFGPGTRLTVL.

This chain connects TRBV7-6 to TRBJ1-4, with D unclear. CDR3 size: 13 residues. V was cut by 2 bases and J by 4 bases, with 5 bases left in between. Germline lookup yields CDR1 SGHVS and CDR2 FNYEAQ. CDR3: CASSLQFNEKLFF. The CDR3 DNA sequence: TGTGCCAGCAGCTTACAGTTTAATGAAAAACTGTTTTTT.

This clone turned up a few times. V gene TRBV9 combines with J gene TRBJ2-1, with 8 bases lining up with TRBD2. The germline V gene encodes CDR1 SGDLS and CDR2 YYNGEE. The CDR3 consists of 15 residues. The V gene end was trimmed by 4 bases and the J gene end by 7 bases; junction bases not matched to a gene: 10. CDR3 sequence: CASSPRSGRLNEQFF. CDR3 DNA: TGTGCCAGCAGCCCCCGGAGCGGGAGATTGAATGAGCAGTTCTTC.

This chain joins TRBV19 and TRBJ2-7, with D possibly called TRBD1 or TRBD2 (7 bases each). CDR1 and CDR2 (germline): LNHDA, SQIVND (reference sequence). This CDR3 contains 16 residues. Trimming removed 3 bases at V and 3 bases at J, with 18 bases between. The CDR3 DNA follows: TGTGCCAGTAGTATGCAAAGGGGGGGACAGCACTACGAGCAGTACTTC. Residues: CASSMQRGGQHYEQYF.

The CDR3, as DNA: TGTGCCAGCACCGAACAGGGATCGGAACAGCCCCAGCATTTT. This codes for CASTEQGSEQPQHF. The J gene is TRBJ1-5, the V gene TRBV2; the D gene is possibly TRBD1 (6 bases). Trimming pared 7 bases from V and 7 bases from J, leaving 17 bases between. The CDR3 extends over 14 amino acids. CDR1 SNHLY and CDR2 FYNNEI come from the germline V gene.

This clone has a single count. The chain employs TRBV11-2 and TRBJ2-1; TRBD2 matches 10 bases. J was trimmed by 4 bases and V by 5 bases; bases with no gene match: 2. CDR1 is SGHAT, CDR2 FQNNGV, per germline. The CDR3 runs 14 residues. CDR3 coding DNA: TGTGCCAGCAGCGGACTAGCGGCTTACAATGAGCAGTTCTTC. Translated: CASSGLAAYNEQFF.

The chain links TRBV2 to TRBJ2-1; D is ambiguous. This CDR3 has 12 amino acids. CDR1 is SNHLY, CDR2 FYNNEI, per germline. V was clipped by 5 bases and J by 9 bases, with 11 bases between them. CDR3 region: CASSFGVGEQFF. DNA of the CDR3: TGTGCCAGCAGTTTCGGAGTGGGTGAGCAGTTCTTC.

V and J are TRBV6-1 and TRBJ1-6; D remains ambiguous. Germline values: CDR1 MNHNS, CDR2 SASEGT. The CDR3 is 14 amino acids. V shed 4 bases and J shed 0 bases, with 4 bases lying between them. The CDR3 DNA reads TGTGCCAGCAGTGCCCGCTCCTATAATTCACCCCTCCACTTT. It is translated as CASSARSYNSPLHF.

The chain employs TRBV11-2 and TRBJ2-3; D unclear. There are 13 residues in the CDR3. Per germline, CDR1 SGHAT and CDR2 FQNNGV. Trimming left V 5 bases short and J 2 bases short, with 8 bases between. Here the CDR3 DNA reads TGTGCCAGCAGCATATCTCCCACAGATACGCAGTATTTT. This encodes CASSISPTDTQYF.

The CDR3 bases are TGCGCCAGCAGCTTGGTACTCTCGGCTAGCACAGATACGCAGTATTTT. This translates into CASSLVLSASTDTQYF. The rearrangement uses TRBV5-1 and TRBJ2-3; unclear D gene. This CDR3 comprises 16 residues. Germline CDR1 and CDR2: SGHRS and YFSETQ. Trimming took 0 bases from V and 0 from J, leaving 11 bases between them. Full variable domain (rest looked up from reference TRBV5-1 and TRBJ2-3): KAGVTQTPRYLIKTRGQQVTLSCSPISGHRSVSWYQQTPGQGLQFLFEYFSETQRNKGNFPGRFSGRQFSNSRSEMNVSTLELGDSALYLCASSLVLSASTDTQYFGPGTRLTVL.

J is TRBJ2-1 and V is TRBV30; 9 bases are a match to TRBD2. This CDR3 spans 15 amino acids. After removal of 3 bases from V and 4 bases from J, the junction contained 7 bases not matched to a gene. CDR1 is GTSNPN and CDR2 is SVGIG in the germline V gene (reference sequence). CDR3 amino acids: CAWRASGKLYNEQFF. As DNA, the CDR3 is TGTGCCTGGAGGGCTAGCGGGAAACTTTACAATGAGCAGTTCTTC.

The chain couples TRBV28 to TRBJ2-7, with D uncertain. CDR3 length equals 15 residues. Germline V gene sequence: CDR1 MDHEN, CDR2 SYDVKM. Between the trimmed V and J ends, which lost 7 bases and 1 base, there was a span of 17 bases. The CDR3 DNA is TGTGCCAGCACTCCAAGTGGTCTGGCGTCCTACGAGCAGTACTTC. Residues: CASTPSGLASYEQYF.

The CDR3: CASSSPRDRAVNEQFF. CDR3 in DNA: TGTGCCAGCAGTTCCCCCCGGGACAGGGCTGTGAATGAGCAGTTCTTC. This chain links TRBV6-5 with TRBJ2-1, with TRBD1 matching 9 bases. This CDR3 spans 16 amino acids. The J segment lost 7 bases and the V segment lost 4 bases, leaving 11 bases of the junction unmatched. Germline CDR1 and CDR2: MNHEY and SVGAGI.

The chain has TRBV2 and TRBJ1-5, with D possibly matching TRBD1 (6 bases). The CDR3 has 16 amino acids. V gave up 4 bases and J gave up 3 bases, with 16 bases separating them. Germline CDR1 is SNHLY and CDR2 is FYNNEI. The CDR3 protein is CASSVPGGAINQPQHF. DNA for the CDR3: TGTGCCAGCAGTGTCCCGGGGGGGGCGATCAATCAGCCCCAGCATTTT.

As regards this clone: One end of the junction fails to match germline, which may point to a read error. The rearrangement links TRBV2 to TRBJ2-7; 7 nucleotides match TRBD1. Germline V lookup: CDR1 SNHLY, CDR2 FYNNEI. The CDR3 covers 17 residues. This chain's CDR3 is CTSRASPGTVFSYEQYF. The CDR3 DNA follows: TGTACCAGCAGGGCTTCTCCCGGGACAGTATTCTCCTACGAGCAGTACTTC.